Below are 23 T cell receptor beta chains sequenced from a single sample in a study of T cells after posttransplantation cyclophosphamide. Sequencing was performed with immunoSEQ multiplex PCR; in TCRdb, only in-frame clones are kept and a portion is missing. The sample consists of about 31,000 clones, approximately 90% of them appearing once. The naive gate required viable CD3+CD4+ or CD3+CD8+ cells with CCR7+CD45RA+CD45RO-CD95-CD27+CD28+ phenotype. The sequenced material came from naive CD4+ T cells sorted from PBMCs. These receptors all come from a woman aged 60-75 years in good health, CMV-negative, and a related stem cell transplant donor.

This clone was counted a single time. The genes are TRBV18 and TRBJ2-3; TRBD2 aligns across 7 bases. This CDR3 is built from 15 residues. Losses at the gene ends were 5 bases for V and 3 bases for J; bases not matched to a gene: 8. From germline, CDR1 is KGHSH and CDR2 LQKENI. The CDR3 nucleotides read TGTGCCAGCTCATCCTTCTCAGCGGGGACAGATACGCAGTATTTT. The encoded protein is CASSSFSAGTDTQYF.

The chain recombines TRBV6-5 with TRBJ2-2, with 7 bases that match TRBD1. Looked up from germline, CDR1 is MNHEY and CDR2 is SVGAGI. The J segment lost 6 bases and the V segment lost 5 bases, leaving 9 bases of the junction unmatched. The CDR3 spans 15 residues. CDR3 residues: CASSPPGGLSGELFF. CDR3 nucleotide sequence: TGTGCCAGCAGTCCCCCAGGGGGATTGTCCGGGGAGCTGTTTTTT.

This clone was found a few times. The chain is built from TRBV10-3 and TRBJ1-1, with 8 bases that match TRBD1. The CDR3 has 12 amino acids. The germline V gene encodes CDR1 ENHRY and CDR2 SYGVKD. The junction had 6 bases not matched to a gene; V was cut back by 6 bases and J by 9 bases. The CDR3 nucleotides read TGTGCCATCAGAAATTCAGGGGGCAAAGCTTTCTTT. Translation gives CAIRNSGGKAFF.

The chain links TRBV2 to TRBJ2-5; 9 nucleotides line up with TRBD2. After removal of 6 bases from V and 2 bases from J, the junction contained 10 bases not matched to a gene. The CDR3 sequence is 16 residues long. Looked up from germline, CDR1 is SNHLY and CDR2 is FYNNEI. CDR3: CASRERTSASQETQYF. CDR3 coding DNA: TGTGCCAGCAGAGAAAGGACTAGCGCTTCTCAAGAGACCCAGTACTTC.

The genes are TRBV14 and TRBJ2-7; 7 positions match TRBD1. The CDR3 has 15 amino acids. The germline V gene encodes CDR1 SGHDN and CDR2 FVKESK. The ends lost 2 bases at V and 2 bases at J; junction bases unmatched: 6. The CDR3: CASSQYRGLTYEQYF. The CDR3 nucleotides are TGTGCCAGCAGCCAATACAGGGGCTTGACCTACGAGCAGTACTTC.

This chain joins TRBV7-2 and TRBJ2-7, with 10 bases lining up with TRBD1. Germline lookup yields CDR1 SGHTA and CDR2 FQGNSA. After removal of 4 bases from V and 0 bases from J, the junction contained 3 bases not matched to a gene. The CDR3 length is 15 residues. CDR3 amino acids: CASSSWDRGSYEQYF. The CDR3 nucleotides read TGTGCCAGCAGCTCATGGGACAGGGGCTCCTACGAGCAGTACTTC.

The J gene is TRBJ2-7, the V gene TRBV7-3; 9 bases match TRBD1. J was trimmed by 3 bases and V by 3 bases; bases with no gene match: 6. The CDR3 loop spans 15 amino acids. In germline, CDR1 is SGHTA, CDR2 FQGTGA. The CDR3 DNA sequence: TGTGCCAGCAGCTTGACGGGACAGGGAGGCTACGAGCAGTACTTC. Translating it yields CASSLTGQGGYEQYF.

The chain is built from TRBV28 and TRBJ2-7, with 9 nucleotides matching TRBD2. This CDR3 spans 15 amino acids. Trimming at V came to 5 bases and at J to 0 bases, leaving 5 bases not matched to a gene. The germline CDR1 and CDR2 sequences are MDHEN and SYDVKM. The CDR3 coding sequence is TGTGCCAGCAGTCTAGCGGGGCCGAGCTCCTACGAGCAGTACTTC. Encoded protein: CASSLAGPSSYEQYF.

The chain joins TRBV5-1 to TRBJ2-3; 11 bases fit TRBD2. V shed 0 bases and J 6 bases; nucleotides not matched to a gene: 6. Germline assignment: CDR1 SGHRS and CDR2 YFSETQ. The CDR3 covers 16 residues. This CDR3 is CASSLGLAGKADTQYF. For the CDR3, the DNA is TGCGCCAGCAGCTTGGGACTAGCGGGGAAGGCGGATACGCAGTATTTT.

The rearrangement uses TRBV6-6 and TRBJ2-7, with D possibly TRBD2 on 5 matching bases. In germline, CDR1 is MNHNY, CDR2 SVGAGI (reference sequence). The CDR3 loop spans 16 amino acids. The V and J ends lost 6 bases and 2 bases respectively, with 20 bases between them. The DNA of the CDR3 is TGTGCCAGCAGACCCTCACTAGGATTAGGGACCTACGAGCAGTACTTC. Translating it yields CASRPSLGLGTYEQYF.

This chain links TRBV18 with TRBJ2-2; maybe TRBD1 (5 bases). Per germline, CDR1 KGHSH and CDR2 LQKENI. Trimming cost V 5 bases and J 4 bases, with 8 bases left between them. CDR3 length: 13 amino acids. CDR3 DNA sequence: TGTGCCAGCTCAATAGACAGCACCGGGGAGCTGTTTTTT. Residues: CASSIDSTGELFF.

This chain links TRBV7-9 with TRBJ1-2; D is undetermined. The CDR3 runs 13 residues. The V gene lost 1 base and the J gene lost 8 bases, with 11 bases spanning the gap. Germline CDR1 and CDR2: SEHNR and FQNEAQ (reference sequence). The chain's CDR3 is CASSLDWEDGYTF. CDR3 coding DNA: TGTGCCAGCAGCTTAGATTGGGAGGACGGCTACACCTTC.

This sequence joins TRBV5-4 and TRBJ1-1; D remains ambiguous. The V and J ends lost 4 bases and 7 bases respectively, with 14 bases between them. The CDR3 runs 13 residues. Germline CDR1 SGHNT, CDR2 YYREEE (reference sequence). Here the CDR3 DNA reads TGTGCCAGCAGCAGAGCTCAGGAAAATGAAGCTTTCTTT. Translated: CASSRAQENEAFF.

The chain links TRBV7-2 to TRBJ2-3; TRBD1 aligns across 9 bases. Germline V lookup: CDR1 SGHTA, CDR2 FQGNSA. V dropped 5 bases and J dropped 6; count of bases not matched to a gene: 9. The CDR3 extends over 15 amino acids. CDR3: CASSPTGGDYDTQYF. CDR3 coding DNA: TGTGCCAGCAGCCCTACAGGGGGCGATTACGATACGCAGTATTTT.

The V call is TRBV6-5, the J call TRBJ1-1; the match to TRBD1 covers 11 bases. Germline loops: CDR1 MNHEY, CDR2 SVGAGI. V was pared by 6 bases and J by 6 bases, with 6 bases of the junction left unmatched. The CDR3 runs to 14 residues. CDR3 in DNA: TGTGCCAGCAGAACCGGGACAGGGGGGGCTGAAGCTTTCTTT. Translating gives CASRTGTGGAEAFF.

V usage is TRBV2 and J usage is TRBJ1-1, with a possible D match to TRBD1 (6 bases). The CDR3 extends over 15 amino acids. V was trimmed by 4 bases and J by 8 bases, leaving 20 bases between them. CDR1 SNHLY and CDR2 FYNNEI come from the germline V gene. In DNA, the CDR3 is TGTGCCAGCAGTGCAGATAGGTTACAGGGTACCGAAGCTTTCTTT. Translated: CASSADRLQGTEAFF.

The chain joins TRBV28 to TRBJ2-1, with a possible D match to TRBD2 (7 bases). The CDR3 covers 17 residues. The V end lost 3 bases, the J end lost 1 base, and 16 bases lay between the germline ends. Germline V gene lookup returns CDR1 MDHEN and CDR2 SYDVKM. DNA for the CDR3: TGTGCCAGCAGTTTTGCTAGGGGGGGAGGATCCTACAATGAGCAGTTCTTC. Amino acids: CASSFARGGGSYNEQFF.

V usage is TRBV7-2 and J usage is TRBJ2-7; possibly TRBD2 for D (6 bases). Trimming pared 7 bases from V and 0 bases from J, leaving 16 bases between. Germline V CDR1 and CDR2: SGHTA, FQGNSA. The CDR3 is 15 residues long. The CDR3 loop is CASNTGEKGSYEQYF. In DNA, the CDR3 is TGTGCCAGCAACACGGGGGAGAAAGGCTCCTACGAGCAGTACTTC.

V and J are TRBV10-3 and TRBJ1-6, with 10 bases matching TRBD1. With 11 bases clipped from V and 7 bases from J, the junction kept 5 bases outside the gene matches. Germline assignment: CDR1 ENHRY and CDR2 SYGVKD. The CDR3 is 13 amino acids. CDR3 sequence: CASSGQGNSPLHF. The CDR3 bases are TGTGCCTCCTCGGGACAGGGGAATTCACCCCTCCACTTT.

The rearrangement joins TRBV2 to TRBJ2-3; 11 nucleotides match TRBD2. The CDR3 consists of 14 residues. V was clipped by 5 bases and J by 5 bases; unmatched bases: 3. CDR1 and CDR2 (germline): SNHLY, FYNNEI. The CDR3 bases are TGTGCCAGCAGTTTAGCGGGGGGGGTAGATACGCAGTATTTT. Its protein product is CASSLAGGVDTQYF. Looking up the rest from reference TRBV2 and TRBJ2-3 gives the full variable domain: EPEVTQTPSHQVTQMGQEVILRCVPISNHLYFYWYRQILGQKVEFLVSFYNNEISEKSEIFDDQFSVERPDGSNFTLKIRSTKLEDSAMYFCASSLAGGVDTQYFGPGTRLTVL.

V and J are TRBV18 and TRBJ1-1; possibly TRBD1 for D (6 bases). Germline CDR1 reads KGHSH; CDR2 reads LQKENI. V dropped 5 bases and J dropped 4 bases, with 11 bases sitting between them. CDR3 length: 13 residues. The CDR3 sequence: CASSEQGITEAFF. The CDR3 coding sequence is TGTGCCAGCTCAGAACAGGGTATCACTGAAGCTTTCTTT.

The chain uses TRBV19 and TRBJ1-2, with 9 bases identical to TRBD1. The CDR3 length is 16 residues. CDR1 LNHDA and CDR2 SQIVND come from the germline V gene (reference sequence). With 2 bases clipped from V and 5 bases from J, the junction kept 9 bases outside the gene matches. In nucleotides, the CDR3 is TGTGCCAGTAGTATACCCTCCGGACAGGGGCCATATGGCTACACCTTC. Translation gives CASSIPSGQGPYGYTF.

CDR3 loop: CASSSDAGTSGLRQYF. CDR3 coding DNA: TGTGCCAGCAGTTCGGATGCCGGGACTAGCGGACTACGGCAGTACTTC. The rearrangement uses TRBV27 and TRBJ2-7; TRBD2 agrees at 11 bases. CDR3 length: 16 amino acids. Germline loops: CDR1 MNHEY, CDR2 SMNVEV (reference sequence). V shed 4 bases, J shed 9 bases, and the junction held 14 bases outside the gene matches.